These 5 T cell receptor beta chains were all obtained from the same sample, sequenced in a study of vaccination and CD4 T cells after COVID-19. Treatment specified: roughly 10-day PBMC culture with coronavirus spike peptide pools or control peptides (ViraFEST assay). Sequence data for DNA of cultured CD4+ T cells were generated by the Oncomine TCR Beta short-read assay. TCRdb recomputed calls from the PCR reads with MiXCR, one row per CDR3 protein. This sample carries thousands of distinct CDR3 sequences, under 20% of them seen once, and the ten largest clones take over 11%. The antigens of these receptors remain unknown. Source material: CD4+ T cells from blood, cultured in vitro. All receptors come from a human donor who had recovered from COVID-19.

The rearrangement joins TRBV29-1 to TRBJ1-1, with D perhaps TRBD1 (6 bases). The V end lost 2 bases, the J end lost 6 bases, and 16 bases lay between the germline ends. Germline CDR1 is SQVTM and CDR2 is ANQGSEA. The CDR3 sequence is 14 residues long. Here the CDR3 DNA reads TGCAGCGTTGAAATTGGGCAGGGGATCTCTGAAGCTTTCTTT. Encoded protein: CSVEIGQGISEAFF.

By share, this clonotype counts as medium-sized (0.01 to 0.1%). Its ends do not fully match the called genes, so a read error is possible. This CDR3 reads CASSSNPAHPTQYF. Written as DNA, the CDR3 is TGTGCTAGCAGCTCTAACCCAGCCCACCCTACGCAGTATTTT. This sequence joins TRBV7-7 and TRBJ2-3; D ambiguous. This CDR3 is 14 amino acids long. The germline CDR1 and CDR2 sequences are SSHAT and FNYEAQ (reference sequence).

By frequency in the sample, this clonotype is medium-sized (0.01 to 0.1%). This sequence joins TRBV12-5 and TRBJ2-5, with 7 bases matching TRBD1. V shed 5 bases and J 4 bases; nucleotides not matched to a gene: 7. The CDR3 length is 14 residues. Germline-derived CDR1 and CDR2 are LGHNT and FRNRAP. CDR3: CASGPPSGGETQYF. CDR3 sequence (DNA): TGTGCTAGTGGTCCTCCATCAGGGGGAGAGACCCAGTACTTC.

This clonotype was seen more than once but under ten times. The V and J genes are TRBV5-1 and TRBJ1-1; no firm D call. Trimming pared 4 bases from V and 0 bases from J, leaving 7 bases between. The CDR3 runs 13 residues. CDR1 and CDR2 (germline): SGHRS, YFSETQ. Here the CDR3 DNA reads TGCGCCAGCAGCCTGATAATGAACACTGAAGCTTTCTTT. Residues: CASSLIMNTEAFF.

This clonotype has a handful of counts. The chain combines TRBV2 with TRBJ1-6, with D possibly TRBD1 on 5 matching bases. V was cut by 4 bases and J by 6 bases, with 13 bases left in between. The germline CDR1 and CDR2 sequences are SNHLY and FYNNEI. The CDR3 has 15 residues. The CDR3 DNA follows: TGTGCCAGCAGTGGATGGGGCGCAGGTAATTCACCCCTCCACTTT. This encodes CASSGWGAGNSPLHF. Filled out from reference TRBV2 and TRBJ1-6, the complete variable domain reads EPEVTQTPSHQVTQMGQEVILRCVPISNHLYFYWYRQILGQKVEFLVSFYNNEISEKSEIFDDQFSVERPDGSNFTLKIRSTKLEDSAMYFCASSGWGAGNSPLHFGNGTRLTVT.